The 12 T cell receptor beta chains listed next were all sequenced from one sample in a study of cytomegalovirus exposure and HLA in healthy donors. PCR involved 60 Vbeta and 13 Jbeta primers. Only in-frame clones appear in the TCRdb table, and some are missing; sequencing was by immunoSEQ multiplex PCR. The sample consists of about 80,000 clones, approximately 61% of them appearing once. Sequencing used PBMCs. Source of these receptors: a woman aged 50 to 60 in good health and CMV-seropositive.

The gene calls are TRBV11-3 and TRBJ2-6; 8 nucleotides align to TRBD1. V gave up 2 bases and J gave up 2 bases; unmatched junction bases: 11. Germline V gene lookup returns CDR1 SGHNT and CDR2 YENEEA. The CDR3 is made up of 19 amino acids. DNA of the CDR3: TGTGCCAGCAGCTTACAATACGACAGGGGAGAGGCTGGGGCCAACGTCCTGACTTTC. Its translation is CASSLQYDRGEAGANVLTF.

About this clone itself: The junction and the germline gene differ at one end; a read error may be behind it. Here the CDR3 reads CASSLDRDRASNEQFF. The CDR3 DNA follows: TGTGCTAGCAGCTTGGACCGGGACAGGGCCTCCAATGAGCAGTTCTTC. The chain uses TRBV7-7 and TRBJ2-1, with 9 bases that match TRBD1. The CDR3 is 16 amino acids. Per the germline V gene, CDR1 is SSHAT and CDR2 is FNYEAQ (reference sequence).

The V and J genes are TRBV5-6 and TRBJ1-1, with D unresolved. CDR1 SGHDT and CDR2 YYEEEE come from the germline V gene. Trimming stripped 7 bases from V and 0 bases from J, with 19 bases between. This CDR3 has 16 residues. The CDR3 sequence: CASRIVGSRLNTEAFF. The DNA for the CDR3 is TGTGCCAGCCGAATCGTCGGCTCGCGGTTGAACACTGAAGCTTTCTTT.

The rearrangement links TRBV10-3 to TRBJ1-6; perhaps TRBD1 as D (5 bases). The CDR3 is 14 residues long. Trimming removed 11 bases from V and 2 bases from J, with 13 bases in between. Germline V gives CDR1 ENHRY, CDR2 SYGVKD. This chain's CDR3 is CAGARDPYNSPLHF. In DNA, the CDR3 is TGTGCCGGCGCCAGGGATCCCTATAATTCACCCCTCCACTTT.

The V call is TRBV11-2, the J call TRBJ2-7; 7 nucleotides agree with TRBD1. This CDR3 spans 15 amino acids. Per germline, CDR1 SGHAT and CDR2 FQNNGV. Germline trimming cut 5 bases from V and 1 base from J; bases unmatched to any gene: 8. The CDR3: CASSGSGTESYEQYF. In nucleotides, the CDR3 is TGTGCCAGCAGCGGATCCGGGACAGAGTCCTACGAGCAGTACTTC.

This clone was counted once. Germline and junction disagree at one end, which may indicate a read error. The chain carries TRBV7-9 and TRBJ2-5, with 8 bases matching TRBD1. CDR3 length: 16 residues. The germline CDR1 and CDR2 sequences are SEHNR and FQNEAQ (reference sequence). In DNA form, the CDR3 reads TGTTCCAGCAGCTTAGGGTCGACAGGGGCAAGGGAGACCCAGTACTTC. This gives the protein CSSSLGSTGARETQYF.

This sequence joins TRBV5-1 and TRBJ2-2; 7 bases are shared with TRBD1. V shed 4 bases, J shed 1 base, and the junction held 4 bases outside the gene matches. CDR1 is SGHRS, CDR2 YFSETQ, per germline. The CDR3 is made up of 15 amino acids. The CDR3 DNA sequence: TGCGCCAGCAGCCCCCGGACAGGGAACACCGGGGAGCTGTTTTTT. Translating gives CASSPRTGNTGELFF.

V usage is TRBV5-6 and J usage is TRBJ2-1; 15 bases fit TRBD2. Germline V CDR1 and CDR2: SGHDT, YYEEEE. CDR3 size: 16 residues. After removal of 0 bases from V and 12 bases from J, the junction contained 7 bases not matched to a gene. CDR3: CASSLAGTSGGSVQFF. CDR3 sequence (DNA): TGTGCCAGCAGCTTGGCGGGGACTAGCGGGGGGTCAGTGCAGTTCTTC.

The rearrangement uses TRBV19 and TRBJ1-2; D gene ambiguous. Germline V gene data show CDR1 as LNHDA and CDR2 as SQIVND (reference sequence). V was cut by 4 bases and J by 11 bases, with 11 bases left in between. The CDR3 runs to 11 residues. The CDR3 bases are TGTGCCAGTAGTACCCTCCTTGTTTACACCTTC. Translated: CASSTLLVYTF.

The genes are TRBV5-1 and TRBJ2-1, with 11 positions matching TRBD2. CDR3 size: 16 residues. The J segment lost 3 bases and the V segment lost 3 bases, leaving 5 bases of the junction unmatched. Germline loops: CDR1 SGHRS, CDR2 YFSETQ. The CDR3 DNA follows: TGCGCCAGCAGCTATATTAGCGGGGGGGTCTACAATGAGCAGTTCTTC. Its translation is CASSYISGGVYNEQFF.

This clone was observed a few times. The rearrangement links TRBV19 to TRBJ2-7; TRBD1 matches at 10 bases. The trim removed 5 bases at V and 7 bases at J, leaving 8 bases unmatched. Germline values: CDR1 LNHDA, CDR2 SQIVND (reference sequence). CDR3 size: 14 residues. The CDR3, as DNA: TGTGCCAGTAGTCAGACAGGGGGCAGGTCGGAGCAGTACTTC. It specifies CASSQTGGRSEQYF. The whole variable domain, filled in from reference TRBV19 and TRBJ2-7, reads DGGITQSPKYLFRKEGQNVTLSCEQNLNHDAMYWYRQDPGQGLRLIYYSQIVNDFQKGDIAEGYSVSREKKESFPLTVTSAQKNPTAFYLCASSQTGGRSEQYFGPGTRLTVT.

The CDR3 spells CSVVWGFEAFF. CDR3 nucleotides: TGCAGCGTTGTGTGGGGCTTCGAAGCTTTCTTT. The rearrangement links TRBV29-1 to TRBJ1-1, with a possible D match to TRBD1 (5 bases). Germline lookup yields CDR1 SQVTM and CDR2 ANQGSEA. V lost 4 bases, J lost 8 bases, and 11 bases lay in between. The CDR3 spans 11 residues.